The next 24 T cell receptor beta chains were all read from a single sample in a study of blood T cell repertoires in COVID-19. The assay was immunoSEQ multiplex PCR, and TCRdb's table has in-frame clones only and misses some. The sample records roughly 270,000 clones, roughly 86% being singletons. Sample: peripheral blood. Receptors were obtained from a young man with active or convalescent COVID-19.

The chain combines TRBV5-4 with TRBJ1-5, with TRBD1 as a possible D gene (6 bases). The CDR3 spans 14 residues. Deletions cut 4 bases from V and 5 bases from J, with 13 bases between. Germline V gene sequence: CDR1 SGHNT, CDR2 YYREEE (reference sequence). CDR3 sequence reads: CASSRGGGDQPQHF. The DNA of the CDR3 is TGTGCCAGCAGCAGGGGGGGAGGGGATCAGCCCCAGCATTTT.

This clone was seen more than once but under ten times. V is TRBV10-3 and J is TRBJ1-5; tentatively, D is TRBD1 (6 bases). The ends were cut back, 6 bases at V and 5 bases at J, with 14 bases in the middle. CDR3 length: 14 amino acids. From germline, CDR1 is ENHRY and CDR2 SYGVKD. The CDR3 loop is CAISAQGWDQPQHF. For the CDR3, the DNA is TGTGCCATCAGCGCACAGGGTTGGGATCAGCCCCAGCATTTT.

J is TRBJ2-5 and V is TRBV7-9, with TRBD2 identical over 8 bases. Germline CDR1 is SEHNR and CDR2 is FQNEAQ (reference sequence). J gave up 5 bases and V 5 bases, and 16 bases lay outside the gene matches. The CDR3 spans 17 residues. CDR3 coding DNA: TGTGCCAGCAGCCTGGGGACCGGGGGGGCCGTTTTGGAGACCCAGTACTTC. It encodes CASSLGTGGAVLETQYF. Full variable domain (rest looked up from reference TRBV7-9 and TRBJ2-5): DTGVSQNPRHKITKRGQNVTFRCDPISEHNRLYWYRQTLGQGPEFLTYFQNEAQLEKSRLLSDRFSAERPKGSFSTLEIQRTEQGDSAMYLCASSLGTGGAVLETQYFGPGTRLLVL.

V and J are TRBV29-1 and TRBJ1-2, with D maybe TRBD1 (6 bases). V was trimmed by 7 bases and J by 1 base, leaving 19 bases between them. The germline V gene has CDR1 SQVTM and CDR2 ANQGSEA. This CDR3 region has 15 residues. CDR3 nucleotide sequence: TGCAGCGCGGACAGTCTCTCGGGGGATAACTATGGCTACACCTTC. Residues: CSADSLSGDNYGYTF.

The chain combines TRBV5-1 with TRBJ1-2, with 7 bases fitting TRBD1. Unmatched junction bases numbered 15, after V lost 4 bases and J lost 3 bases. CDR3 size: 17 residues. Germline-derived CDR1 and CDR2 are SGHRS and YFSETQ. The CDR3 bases are TGCGCCAGCAGCCCCCGCAGTGGGACAGTCTTATACTATGGCTACACCTTC. This codes for CASSPRSGTVLYYGYTF.

V gene TRBV6-5 combines with J gene TRBJ1-2; no definite D call. Deletions cut 8 bases from V and 1 base from J, with 14 bases between. CDR3 length equals 14 residues. CDR1 is MNHEY, CDR2 SVGAGI, per germline. DNA for the CDR3: TGTGCCAGCGCGGTTTCAGCTGATAACTATGGCTACACCTTC. Protein product: CASAVSADNYGYTF.

The V call is TRBV27, the J call TRBJ1-2; 7 bases are a match to TRBD1. This CDR3 comprises 16 residues. The germline CDR1 and CDR2 sequences are MNHEY and SMNVEV (reference sequence). The V and J ends lost 5 bases and 4 bases, in that order; junction bases with no gene match: 13. The CDR3 DNA reads as TGTGCCAGCAGTCTCTATGCTAGAGGGGGCGGCTATGGCTACACCTTC. It specifies CASSLYARGGGYGYTF.

This clone was detected once. The V and J genes are TRBV7-9 and TRBJ1-5, with 7 bases identical to TRBD1. Per germline, CDR1 SEHNR and CDR2 FQNEAQ (reference sequence). The CDR3 covers 12 residues. After removal of 4 bases from V and 16 bases from J, the junction contained 10 bases not matched to a gene. CDR3 region: CASSSRQGRRHF. The CDR3, as DNA: TGTGCCAGCAGCTCCAGACAGGGCCGCCGACATTTT.

V usage is TRBV27 and J usage is TRBJ1-6, with a possible D match to TRBD1 (6 bases). This CDR3 is 15 amino acids long. V was pared by 1 base and J by 8 bases, with 12 bases between. Germline CDR1 MNHEY, CDR2 SMNVEV (reference sequence). The CDR3 DNA follows: TGTGCCAGCAGTTTATTGTTACAGGGAGATTCACCCCTCCACTTT. It specifies CASSLLLQGDSPLHF.

The chain links TRBV7-3 to TRBJ1-2; D unclear. V lost 2 bases and J 0 bases, leaving 13 bases between the germline ends. This CDR3 contains 16 residues. Germline V CDR1 and CDR2: SGHTA, FQGTGA. CDR3 sequence: CASSLGVRGTNYGYTF. DNA of the CDR3: TGTGCCAGCAGCTTAGGAGTTAGAGGTACTAACTATGGCTACACCTTC.

The V call is TRBV4-1, the J call TRBJ1-2, with 7 bases lining up with TRBD1. Germline values: CDR1 MGHRA, CDR2 YSYEKL. The trim removed 1 base at V and 0 bases at J, leaving 11 bases unmatched. The CDR3 is 18 amino acids. The CDR3 DNA reads as TGCGCCAGCAGCCAAGGCACAGGGGACCTATTTTCTAACTATGGCTACACCTTC. Translation: CASSQGTGDLFSNYGYTF.

The J gene is TRBJ2-7, the V gene TRBV13, with TRBD2 identical over 11 bases. Unmatched junction bases numbered 14, after V lost 2 bases and J lost 5 bases. The CDR3 extends over 18 amino acids. Germline assignment: CDR1 PRHDT and CDR2 FYEKMQ (reference sequence). CDR3 DNA sequence: TGTGCCAGCAGCTTAAACGAACTTACTAGCGGGGGTACCAACGAGCAGTACTTC. Translation: CASSLNELTSGGTNEQYF. Full variable domain (missing parts from reference TRBV13 and TRBJ2-7): AAGVIQSPRHLIKEKRETATLKCYPIPRHDTVYWYQQGPGQDPQFLISFYEKMQSDKGSIPDRFSAQQFSDYHSELNMSSLELGDSALYFCASSLNELTSGGTNEQYFGPGTRLTVT.

This rearrangement joins TRBV4-1 to TRBJ2-3; TRBD2 matches 9 bases. The CDR3 spans 16 residues. The germline gives CDR1 MGHRA, CDR2 YSYEKL. The trim removed 1 base at V and 2 bases at J, leaving 4 bases unmatched. The CDR3, as DNA: TGCGCCAGCAGCCAAGTACCTAGCGGGGCCACAGATACGCAGTATTTT. Encoded protein: CASSQVPSGATDTQYF.

The chain links TRBV6-5 to TRBJ2-1, with D maybe TRBD1 (7 bases). The V end was cut by 6 bases, the J end by 4 bases, with 13 bases between. The CDR3 has 14 residues. Germline V gene data show CDR1 as MNHEY and CDR2 as SVGAGI. The DNA of the CDR3 is TGTGCCAGCAGACAGGGGACTCCATACAATGAGCAGTTCTTC. Its protein product is CASRQGTPYNEQFF.

V gene TRBV2 combines with J gene TRBJ2-1, with 13 bases matching TRBD2. The CDR3 totals 20 residues. V lost 5 bases and J lost 2; bases outside the gene matches: 15. Germline CDR1 is SNHLY and CDR2 is FYNNEI. CDR3 DNA sequence: TGTGCCAGCAGTCCGGCACTACTAGCGGGGGGGCAGTGGGCCTACAATGAGCAGTTCTTC. Encoded protein: CASSPALLAGGQWAYNEQFF.

The rearrangement links TRBV7-2 to TRBJ2-3; 7 bases agree with TRBD1. The V gene's germline CDR1 is SGHTA and CDR2 FQGNSA. V gave up 5 bases and J gave up 8 bases; unmatched junction bases: 7. The CDR3 covers 13 residues. CDR3: CASSRQGLVTQYF. CDR3 sequence (DNA): TGTGCCAGCAGCCGACAGGGCCTTGTTACGCAGTATTTT.

The J gene is TRBJ1-2, the V gene TRBV6-5, with a tentative D call TRBD1 (5 bases). The CDR3 length is 14 residues. Germline V CDR1 and CDR2: MNHEY, SVGAGI. Trimming removed 0 bases from V and 8 bases from J, with 13 bases in between. The CDR3 DNA sequence: TGTGCCAGCAGTTACTCGAATAGGGGCCGGGGCTACACCTTC. Translation gives CASSYSNRGRGYTF.

J is TRBJ2-7 and V is TRBV7-2; TRBD1 agrees at 7 bases. CDR3 length equals 15 residues. V lost 5 bases, J lost 2 bases, and 9 bases stayed unmatched. CDR1 and CDR2 from the germline V gene are SGHTA and FQGNSA. In DNA form, the CDR3 reads TGTGCCAGCAGCGAATACAGGGGCCCAACCTACGAGCAGTACTTC. Amino acids: CASSEYRGPTYEQYF.

The CDR3 is CASSGTGGHSYEQYF. In nucleotides, the CDR3 is TGTGCCAGCAGCGGCACGGGGGGCCACTCCTACGAGCAGTACTTC. V and J are TRBV5-4 and TRBJ2-7, with a tentative D call TRBD2 (7 bases). The CDR3 is made up of 15 amino acids. The V end was cut by 4 bases, the J end by 0 bases, with 14 bases between. From germline, CDR1 is SGHNT and CDR2 YYREEE (reference sequence).

DNA for the CDR3: TGTGCAAGTCGCTTAGAGTGCCAGAGCACAGATACGCAGTATTTT. Its translation is CASRLECQSTDTQYF. V and J are TRBV12-2 and TRBJ2-3; the DNA was not used to check the table's D call, TRBD1. TRBV12-2 is a pseudogene locus. The CDR3 is 15 residues long.

The J gene is TRBJ2-3, the V gene TRBV14; 8 nucleotides align to TRBD2. Per germline, CDR1 SGHDN and CDR2 FVKESK. This CDR3 is built from 15 residues. Trimming at V came to 3 bases and at J to 5 bases, leaving 7 bases not matched to a gene. The CDR3 sequence is CASSQQAGVGDTQYF. In DNA, the CDR3 is TGTGCCAGCAGCCAGCAAGCGGGGGTGGGAGATACGCAGTATTTT.

The rearrangement uses TRBV5-1 and TRBJ1-4, with TRBD1 identical over 7 bases. Germline trimming cut 4 bases from V and 7 bases from J; bases unmatched to any gene: 4. This CDR3 spans 13 amino acids. Germline V gives CDR1 SGHRS, CDR2 YFSETQ. This CDR3 is CASSPGGGEKLFF. The CDR3 DNA reads TGCGCCAGCAGCCCAGGGGGTGGTGAAAAACTGTTTTTT.

This clone was seen only a few times. The rearrangement uses TRBV6-4 and TRBJ2-3, with 13 bases lining up with TRBD2. Trimming cost V 0 bases and J 5 bases; bases outside gene matches: 2. CDR1 and CDR2 from the germline V gene are MRHNA and SNTAGT. This CDR3 contains 16 residues. CDR3 nucleotide sequence: TGTGCCAGCAGTGACTCGACTAGCGGGGGGTTAGATACGCAGTATTTT. It specifies CASSDSTSGGLDTQYF.

The rearrangement joins TRBV5-5 to TRBJ2-7; tentative D call: TRBD1 (5 bases). The CDR3 contains 15 residues. The germline gives CDR1 SGHKS, CDR2 YYEKEE (reference sequence). Trimming cost V 4 bases and J 5 bases, with 19 bases left between them. The CDR3 DNA reads as TGTGCCAGCAGCCGGGCCCAGGGCGGATTCCACGAGCAGTACTTC. Encoded protein: CASSRAQGGFHEQYF.